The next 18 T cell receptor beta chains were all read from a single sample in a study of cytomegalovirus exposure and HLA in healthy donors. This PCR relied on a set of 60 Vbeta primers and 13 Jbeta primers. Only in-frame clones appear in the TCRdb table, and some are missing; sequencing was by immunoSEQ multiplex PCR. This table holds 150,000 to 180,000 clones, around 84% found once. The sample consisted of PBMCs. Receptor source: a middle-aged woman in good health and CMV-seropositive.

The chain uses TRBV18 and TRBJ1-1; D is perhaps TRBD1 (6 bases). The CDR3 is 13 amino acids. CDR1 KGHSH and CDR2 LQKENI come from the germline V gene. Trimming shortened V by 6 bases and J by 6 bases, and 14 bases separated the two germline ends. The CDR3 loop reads CASSTGGAAEAFF. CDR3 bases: TGTGCCAGCTCGACGGGGGGGGCAGCTGAAGCTTTCTTT.

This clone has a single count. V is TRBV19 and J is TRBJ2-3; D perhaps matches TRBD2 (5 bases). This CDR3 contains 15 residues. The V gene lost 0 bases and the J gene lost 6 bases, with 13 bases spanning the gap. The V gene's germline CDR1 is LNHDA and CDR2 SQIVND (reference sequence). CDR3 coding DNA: TGTGCCAGTAGTATAGATGAGGGTTTGGGTGATACGCAGTATTTT. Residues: CASSIDEGLGDTQYF. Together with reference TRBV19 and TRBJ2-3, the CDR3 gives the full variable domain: DGGITQSPKYLFRKEGQNVTLSCEQNLNHDAMYWYRQDPGQGLRLIYYSQIVNDFQKGDIAEGYSVSREKKESFPLTVTSAQKNPTAFYLCASSIDEGLGDTQYFGPGTRLTVL.

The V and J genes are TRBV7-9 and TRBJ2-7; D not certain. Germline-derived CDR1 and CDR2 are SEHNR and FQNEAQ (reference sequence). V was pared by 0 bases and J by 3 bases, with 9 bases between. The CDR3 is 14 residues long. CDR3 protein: CASSLASAFYEQYF. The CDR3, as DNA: TGTGCCAGCAGCTTAGCTTCTGCGTTCTACGAGCAGTACTTC.

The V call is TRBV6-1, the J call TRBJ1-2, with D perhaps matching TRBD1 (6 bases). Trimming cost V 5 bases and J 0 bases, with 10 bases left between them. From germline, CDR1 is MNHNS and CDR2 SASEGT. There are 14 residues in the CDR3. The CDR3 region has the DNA TGTGCCAGCAGTCTAGGGACAACTAACTATGGCTACACCTTC. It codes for CASSLGTTNYGYTF.

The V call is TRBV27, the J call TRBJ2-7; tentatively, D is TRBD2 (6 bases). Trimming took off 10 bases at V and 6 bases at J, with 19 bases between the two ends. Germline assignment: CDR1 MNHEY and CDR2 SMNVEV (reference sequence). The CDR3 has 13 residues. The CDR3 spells CAIRRAGSGEQYF. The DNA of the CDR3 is TGTGCCATTCGACGGGCGGGAAGCGGCGAGCAGTACTTC.

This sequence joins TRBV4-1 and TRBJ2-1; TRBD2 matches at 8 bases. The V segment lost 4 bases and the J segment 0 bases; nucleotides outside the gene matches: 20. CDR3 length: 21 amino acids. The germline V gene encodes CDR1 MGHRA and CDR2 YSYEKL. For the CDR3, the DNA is TGCGCCAGCAGCCCTCGGGCCCAACTAGCGGCCCTAGCGGGCTCCTACAATGAGCAGTTCTTC. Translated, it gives CASSPRAQLAALAGSYNEQFF.

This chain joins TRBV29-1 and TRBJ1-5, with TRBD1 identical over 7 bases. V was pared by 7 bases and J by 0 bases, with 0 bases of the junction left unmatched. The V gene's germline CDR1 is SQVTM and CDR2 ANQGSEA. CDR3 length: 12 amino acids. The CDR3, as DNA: TGCAGCGCAGGGGGTAGCAATCAGCCCCAGCATTTT. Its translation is CSAGGSNQPQHF.

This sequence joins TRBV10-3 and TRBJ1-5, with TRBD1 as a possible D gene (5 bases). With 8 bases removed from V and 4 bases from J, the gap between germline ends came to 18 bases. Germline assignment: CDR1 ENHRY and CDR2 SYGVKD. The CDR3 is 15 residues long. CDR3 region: CAIQSGRIENQPQHF. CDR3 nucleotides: TGTGCCATCCAATCAGGGCGCATCGAAAATCAGCCCCAGCATTTT.

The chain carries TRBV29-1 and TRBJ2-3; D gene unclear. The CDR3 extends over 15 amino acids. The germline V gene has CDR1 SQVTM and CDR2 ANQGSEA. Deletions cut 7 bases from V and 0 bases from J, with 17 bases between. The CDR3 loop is CSARPGDVSTDTQYF. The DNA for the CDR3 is TGCAGCGCCCGCCCCGGAGACGTAAGCACAGATACGCAGTATTTT.

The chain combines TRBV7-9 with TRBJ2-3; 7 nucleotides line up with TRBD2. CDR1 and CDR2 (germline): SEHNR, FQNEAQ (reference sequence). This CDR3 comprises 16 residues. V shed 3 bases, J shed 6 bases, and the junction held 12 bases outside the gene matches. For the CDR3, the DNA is TGTGCCAGCAGCTTCACTGTGGTTGCGGGAGATGATACGCAGTATTTT. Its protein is CASSFTVVAGDDTQYF.

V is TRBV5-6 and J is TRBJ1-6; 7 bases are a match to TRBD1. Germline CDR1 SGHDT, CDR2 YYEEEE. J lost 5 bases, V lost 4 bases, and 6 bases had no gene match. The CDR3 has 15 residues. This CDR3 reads CASSNRGRHNSPLHF. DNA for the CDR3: TGTGCCAGCAGCAACAGGGGTAGACATAATTCACCCCTCCACTTT.

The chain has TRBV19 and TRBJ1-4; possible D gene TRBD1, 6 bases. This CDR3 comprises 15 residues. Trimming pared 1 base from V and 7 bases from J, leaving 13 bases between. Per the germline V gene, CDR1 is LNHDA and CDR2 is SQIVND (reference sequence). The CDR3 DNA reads TGTGCCAGTAGTATAGTAGCAGGGGACGGTGAAAAACTGTTTTTT. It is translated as CASSIVAGDGEKLFF.

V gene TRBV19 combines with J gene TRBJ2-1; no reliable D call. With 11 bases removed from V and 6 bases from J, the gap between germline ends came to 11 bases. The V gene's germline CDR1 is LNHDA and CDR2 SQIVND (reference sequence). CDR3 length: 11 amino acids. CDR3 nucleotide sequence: TGTGCCGGCGGTAACTTCAATGAGCAGTTCTTC. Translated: CAGGNFNEQFF.

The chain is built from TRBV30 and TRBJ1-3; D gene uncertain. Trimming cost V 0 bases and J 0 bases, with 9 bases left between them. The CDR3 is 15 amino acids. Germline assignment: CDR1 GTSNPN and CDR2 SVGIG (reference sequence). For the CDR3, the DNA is TGTGCCTGGAGTGTGGGGAGACTCTCTGGAAACACCATATATTTT. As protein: CAWSVGRLSGNTIYF.

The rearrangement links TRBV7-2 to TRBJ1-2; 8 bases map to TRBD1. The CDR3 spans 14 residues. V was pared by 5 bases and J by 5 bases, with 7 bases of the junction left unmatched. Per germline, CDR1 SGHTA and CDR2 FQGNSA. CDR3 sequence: CASSPPGQGYGYTF. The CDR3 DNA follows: TGTGCCAGCAGCCCCCCCGGACAGGGTTATGGCTACACCTTC.

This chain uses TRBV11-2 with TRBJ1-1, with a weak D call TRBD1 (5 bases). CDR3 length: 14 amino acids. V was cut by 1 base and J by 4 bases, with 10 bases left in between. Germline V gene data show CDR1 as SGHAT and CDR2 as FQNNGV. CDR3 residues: CASSLAQGGTEAFF. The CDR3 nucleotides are TGTGCCAGCAGCTTAGCCCAGGGTGGCACTGAAGCTTTCTTT.

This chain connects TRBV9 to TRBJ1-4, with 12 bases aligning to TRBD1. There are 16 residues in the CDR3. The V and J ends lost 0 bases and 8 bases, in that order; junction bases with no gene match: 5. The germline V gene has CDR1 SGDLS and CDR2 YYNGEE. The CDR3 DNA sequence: TGTGCCAGCAGCGTAGACCCGGGACAGGGGGCAGAAAAACTGTTTTTT. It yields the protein CASSVDPGQGAEKLFF. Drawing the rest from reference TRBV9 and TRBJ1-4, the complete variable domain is DSGVTQTPKHLITATGQRVTLRCSPRSGDLSVYWYQQSLDQGLQFLIQYYNGEERAKGNILERFSAQQFPDLHSELNLSSLELGDSALYFCASSVDPGQGAEKLFFGSGTQLSVL.

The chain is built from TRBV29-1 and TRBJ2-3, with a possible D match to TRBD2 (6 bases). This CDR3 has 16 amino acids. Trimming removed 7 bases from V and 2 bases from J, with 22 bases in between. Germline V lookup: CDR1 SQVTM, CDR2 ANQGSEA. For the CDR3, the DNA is TGCAGCGGTGGATCGGAGGCGGGACTCTACACAGATACGCAGTATTTT. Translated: CSGGSEAGLYTDTQYF.